The text below deals with one T cell receptor (beta chain). This record belongs to a study of blood T cell repertoires in COVID-19. Germline CDR1 reads SEHNR; CDR2 reads FQNEAQ (reference sequence). There are 15 residues in the CDR3. The V gene end was trimmed by 4 bases and the J gene end by 7 bases; junction bases not matched to a gene: 9. As originally analysed: Amplification with reference gene primers provided the estimates of nucleated cell counts. Libraries were prepared by immunoSEQ multiplex PCR; TCRdb keeps only in-frame clonotypes and omits some of them. The V and J calls and clone size were taken over from that table, and D and trimming were inferred from the DNA. The table records about 190,000 clones, 70% to 85% of them present only once.

The sample was PBMCs or T cells enriched from blood (not recorded which). The rearrangement links TRBV7-9 to TRBJ2-4; 8 bases agree with TRBD1. The clonotype comes from a woman aged 25 to 45 who had recovered from COVID-19. CDR3 in DNA: TGTGCCAGCAGCTACGGACAGGGATTGGGGAACATTCAGTACTTC. Translating it yields CASSYGQGLGNIQYF.